This passage covers 23 T cell receptor beta chains from one sample sequenced in a study of regulatory T cells. Primers: 52 TRBV forward and 13 TRBJ reverse. The method was immunoSEQ multiplex PCR; TCRdb's version includes in-frame clones alone and lacks a portion of them. This sample has 20,000 to 25,000 clones, with over 75% found just once. Study-wide results and caveats: In CD3G-deficient patients, conventional CD4+ T cells were enriched for hydrophobic CDR3 residues at positions 6 and 7.

No antigen has been identified for these receptors. The source material was conventional CD4+ T cells sorted from blood. All receptors come from a child aged 10 to 17 with CD3G deficiency.

The rearrangement joins TRBV5-1 to TRBJ2-1; TRBD1 aligns across 9 bases. The CDR3 is made up of 16 amino acids. Germline assignment: CDR1 SGHRS and CDR2 YFSETQ. Unmatched junction bases numbered 7, after V lost 2 bases and J lost 4 bases. The CDR3 reads CASSLGQGMVYNEQFF. The CDR3 nucleotides are TGCGCCAGCAGCTTAGGACAGGGGATGGTATACAATGAGCAGTTCTTC. Full variable domain (missing parts from reference TRBV5-1 and TRBJ2-1): KAGVTQTPRYLIKTRGQQVTLSCSPISGHRSVSWYQQTPGQGLQFLFEYFSETQRNKGNFPGRFSGRQFSNSRSEMNVSTLELGDSALYLCASSLGQGMVYNEQFFGPGTRLTVL.

The rearrangement uses TRBV19 and TRBJ1-2; D is undetermined. This CDR3 is 15 amino acids long. From germline, CDR1 is LNHDA and CDR2 SQIVND (reference sequence). V lost 3 bases and J 0 bases, leaving 11 bases between the germline ends. CDR3 sequence: CASSISSGPNYGYTF. CDR3 DNA: TGTGCCAGTAGTATTTCATCAGGTCCTAACTATGGCTACACCTTC.

The chain uses TRBV6-1 and TRBJ1-5; D ambiguous. Germline loops: CDR1 MNHNS, CDR2 SASEGT. The CDR3 extends over 13 amino acids. V shed 3 bases and J shed 7 bases, with 10 bases lying between them. The CDR3 region is CASSEADAQPQHF. CDR3 DNA: TGTGCCAGCAGTGAGGCCGACGCGCAGCCCCAGCATTTT.

This rearrangement joins TRBV28 to TRBJ1-2; TRBD1 matches at 10 bases. Per the germline V gene, CDR1 is MDHEN and CDR2 is SYDVKM. V dropped 3 bases and J dropped 6; count of bases not matched to a gene: 1. This CDR3 contains 13 residues. This chain's CDR3 is CASSFDRGHGYTF. DNA for the CDR3: TGTGCCAGCAGTTTTGACAGGGGGCATGGCTACACCTTC.

The chain links TRBV7-9 to TRBJ2-3; unclear D gene. The CDR3 spans 13 residues. V was clipped by 5 bases and J by 1 base, with 7 bases between them. CDR1 is SEHNR, CDR2 FQNEAQ, per germline (reference sequence). As DNA, the CDR3 is TGTGCCAGCAGCGGCCTGGGCACAGATACGCAGTATTTT. It translates to CASSGLGTDTQYF.

The chain employs TRBV5-1 and TRBJ2-3; 10 bases align to TRBD2. The J segment lost 0 bases and the V segment lost 5 bases, leaving 15 bases of the junction unmatched. Germline CDR1 reads SGHRS; CDR2 reads YFSETQ. The CDR3 extends over 19 amino acids. Here the CDR3 reads CASSYWGLAGAPSTDTQYF. CDR3 DNA: TGCGCCAGCAGTTACTGGGGTCTAGCGGGAGCCCCCAGCACAGATACGCAGTATTTT.

This clone was counted between two and nine times. This chain connects TRBV12-5 to TRBJ1-2; a weak D match, TRBD1 (5 bases). Germline V gene sequence: CDR1 LGHNT, CDR2 FRNRAP. The CDR3 has 14 residues. Trimming removed 7 bases at V and 6 bases at J, with 18 bases between. In DNA, the CDR3 is TGTGCTAGTGCCCTGCAAAGCAGGGCTCATGGCTACACCTTC. This sequence encodes CASALQSRAHGYTF.

CDR3 protein: CASSLGLNEQFF. In DNA form, the CDR3 reads TGCGCCAGCAGCTTGGGACTAAATGAGCAGTTCTTC. The rearrangement links TRBV5-1 to TRBJ2-1; tentatively, D is TRBD2 (5 bases). CDR1 is SGHRS and CDR2 is YFSETQ in the germline V gene. Trimming stripped 0 bases from V and 7 bases from J, with 5 bases between. The CDR3 covers 12 residues.

The chain joins TRBV28 to TRBJ2-1; 9 nucleotides match TRBD2. Germline loops: CDR1 MDHEN, CDR2 SYDVKM. Trimming took 5 bases from V and 9 from J; bases not matched to a gene: 11. This CDR3 is built from 15 residues. CDR3 residues: CASSPQGLASVEQFF. DNA for the CDR3: TGTGCCAGCAGTCCTCAGGGACTAGCCAGCGTTGAGCAGTTCTTC.

The chain carries TRBV28 and TRBJ2-1; 7 bases match TRBD1. Germline CDR1 and CDR2: MDHEN and SYDVKM. The CDR3 covers 13 residues. V shed 4 bases and J 10 bases; nucleotides not matched to a gene: 7. DNA of the CDR3: TGTGCCAGCAGTTATACAGGGGTGAGGGAGCAGTTCTTC. It translates to CASSYTGVREQFF.

J is TRBJ2-3 and V is TRBV27; D possibly uses TRBD1 or TRBD2 (5 bases each). The ends were cut back, 2 bases at V and 1 base at J, with 7 bases in the middle. CDR3 length: 14 amino acids. CDR1 and CDR2 (germline): MNHEY, SMNVEV (reference sequence). For the CDR3, the DNA is TGTGCCAGCAGTTTAAGGGACGGCACAGATACGCAGTATTTT. It is translated as CASSLRDGTDTQYF.

This clone was found a few times. The chain couples TRBV28 to TRBJ2-4; D not resolved. This CDR3 is built from 13 residues. V was trimmed by 5 bases and J by 1 base, leaving 6 bases between them. The V gene's germline CDR1 is MDHEN and CDR2 SYDVKM. The DNA of the CDR3 is TGTGCCAGCAGTGGCATGGCCAAAAACATTCAGTACTTC. Translating it yields CASSGMAKNIQYF.

This chain links TRBV28 with TRBJ2-4; 9 bases line up with TRBD2. V lost 6 bases to trimming and J lost 6 bases; unmatched junction nucleotides: 9. The CDR3 is made up of 15 amino acids. Germline V gene data show CDR1 as MDHEN and CDR2 as SYDVKM. CDR3 sequence: CASRRAGGPANIQYF. The CDR3 DNA sequence: TGTGCCAGCAGACGGGCGGGAGGGCCCGCAAACATTCAGTACTTC.

This chain links TRBV5-1 with TRBJ2-1; 9 bases are a match to TRBD2. This CDR3 spans 15 amino acids. V was clipped by 4 bases and J by 5 bases; unmatched bases: 7. CDR1 and CDR2 from the germline V gene are SGHRS and YFSETQ. Written as DNA, the CDR3 is TGCGCCAGCAGCCGGCGACTAGCGGAAGACAATGAGCAGTTCTTC. It is translated as CASSRRLAEDNEQFF.

CDR3 amino acids: CASSLSQSYEQYF. CDR3 DNA: TGTGCCAGCAGCTTGTCACAGTCCTACGAGCAGTACTTC. The chain carries TRBV6-1 and TRBJ2-7; D is undetermined. Per germline, CDR1 MNHNS and CDR2 SASEGT. V was clipped by 6 bases and J by 1 base, with 10 bases between them. This CDR3 has 13 amino acids.

V gene TRBV5-1 combines with J gene TRBJ2-1; the D is unclear. V lost 3 bases to trimming and J lost 0 bases, with 16 bases between them. The CDR3 has 17 amino acids. CDR1 and CDR2 (germline): SGHRS, YFSETQ. The CDR3 DNA reads as TGCGCCAGCAGCTATTCGTCCGGCACGAGCTCCTACAATGAGCAGTTCTTC. This translates into CASSYSSGTSSYNEQFF.

The chain joins TRBV5-1 to TRBJ2-1; weak D call: TRBD2 (5 bases). This CDR3 is 15 amino acids long. Germline CDR1 reads SGHRS; CDR2 reads YFSETQ. V lost 0 bases to trimming and J lost 7 bases, with 14 bases between them. In DNA, the CDR3 is TGCGCCAGCAGCTTGGTCGGGGAAGATTGGAATGAGCAGTTCTTC. Protein: CASSLVGEDWNEQFF.

The rearrangement joins TRBV11-3 to TRBJ1-1; the match to TRBD1 covers 9 bases. Germline V lookup: CDR1 SGHNT, CDR2 YENEEA. The CDR3 has 15 residues. Germline trimming cut 4 bases from V and 1 base from J; bases unmatched to any gene: 4. The CDR3 loop is CASSSGQGSNTEAFF. In DNA form, the CDR3 reads TGTGCCAGCAGCTCAGGACAGGGGTCGAACACTGAAGCTTTCTTT.

The V call is TRBV5-1, the J call TRBJ2-2, with D possibly TRBD2 on 5 matching bases. The CDR3 is 14 amino acids. Germline values: CDR1 SGHRS, CDR2 YFSETQ. The V and J ends lost 3 bases and 6 bases respectively, with 12 bases between them. CDR3: CASSSRTDSGELFF. CDR3 bases: TGCGCCAGCAGCTCAAGGACTGACTCCGGGGAGCTGTTTTTT.

The gene calls are TRBV6-9 and TRBJ1-1; D possibly corresponds to TRBD1 (6 bases). In germline, CDR1 is MNHGY, CDR2 SVAAGI. Trimming shortened V by 5 bases and J by 7 bases, and 11 bases separated the two germline ends. This CDR3 has 12 residues. The CDR3 nucleotides are TGTGCCAGCAGTGGGGGGCGGCTTGAAGCTTTCTTT. Translating it yields CASSGGRLEAFF.

This clone was counted a few times. The genes are TRBV21-1 and TRBJ2-2; the listed D gene, TRBD1, was not tested against the DNA. TRBV21-1 corresponds to a pseudogene. The CDR3 consists of 12 residues. CDR3 residues: CASRYIAGELFF. The CDR3 nucleotides are TGTGCCAGCAGGTACATTGCCGGGGAGCTGTTTTTT.

This clone was seen more than once but under ten times. The chain combines TRBV6-1 with TRBJ2-7; 7 nucleotides match TRBD2. Germline trimming cut 7 bases from V and 6 bases from J; bases unmatched to any gene: 9. Looked up from germline, CDR1 is MNHNS and CDR2 is SASEGT. The CDR3 has 13 residues. CDR3 sequence: CASMGGNGREQYF. CDR3 DNA sequence: TGTGCCAGCATGGGAGGGAACGGGCGCGAGCAGTACTTC.

This clone was seen just once. The chain couples TRBV7-8 to TRBJ2-5; D ambiguous. Germline lookup yields CDR1 SGHVS and CDR2 FQNEAQ. CDR3 length: 13 residues. V was shortened by 5 bases and J by 4 bases, with 11 bases between the two germline ends. The CDR3 loop is CASSRSARETQYF. The CDR3 DNA reads TGTGCCAGCAGCCGGTCAGCGAGAGAGACCCAGTACTTC. The full variable domain, rest sourced from reference TRBV7-8 and TRBJ2-5, is GAGVSQSPRYKVAKRGQDVALRCDPISGHVSLFWYQQALGQGPEFLTYFQNEAQLDKSGLPSDRFFAERPEGSVSTLKIQRTQQEDSAVYLCASSRSARETQYFGPGTRLLVL.